This record covers a single T cell receptor (beta chain). This entry is derived from a study of blood T cell repertoires in COVID-19. Across the study: The cDNA or gDNA used as material had been derived from T cells, B-cell-depleted T cells, or PBMCs.

V gave up 3 bases and J gave up 2 bases, with 6 bases separating them. The CDR3 loop spans 13 amino acids. Germline-derived CDR1 and CDR2 are WNHNN and SYGVQD (reference sequence). Profiled with immunoSEQ multiplex PCR; TCRdb holds only in-frame clones, not every one. The data show roughly 80,000 clones, with approximately 90% seen just once and 2.5% to 3% held by the top ten. Followed over time, Seattle patients had been enrolled while infection was active. The TCR originated in a man aged 50 to 59 with COVID-19, enrolled during active disease. Sequencing was performed on peripheral blood. This chain joins TRBV10-1 and TRBJ2-3; D is undetermined. CDR3 sequence: CASSEQPTDTQYF. CDR3 sequence (DNA): TGCGCCAGCAGTGAACAGCCCACAGATACGCAGTATTTT.